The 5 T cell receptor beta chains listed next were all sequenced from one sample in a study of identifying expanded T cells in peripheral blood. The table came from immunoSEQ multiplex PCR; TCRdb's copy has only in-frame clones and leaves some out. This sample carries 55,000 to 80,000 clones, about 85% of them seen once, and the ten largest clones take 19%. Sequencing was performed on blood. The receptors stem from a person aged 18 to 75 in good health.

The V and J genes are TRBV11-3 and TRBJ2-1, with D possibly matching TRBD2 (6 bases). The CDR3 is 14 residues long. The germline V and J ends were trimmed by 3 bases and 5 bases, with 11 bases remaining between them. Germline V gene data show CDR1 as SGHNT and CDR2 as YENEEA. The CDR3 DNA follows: TGTGCCAGCAGCTTGTTGGGACTTAACAATGAGCAGTTCTTC. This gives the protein CASSLLGLNNEQFF.

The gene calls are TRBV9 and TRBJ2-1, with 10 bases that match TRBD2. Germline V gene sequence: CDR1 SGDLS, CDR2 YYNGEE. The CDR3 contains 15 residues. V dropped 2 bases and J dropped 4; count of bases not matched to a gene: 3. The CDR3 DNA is TGTGCCAGCAGCGTCCGACTAGCGGGTTACAATGAGCAGTTCTTC. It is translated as CASSVRLAGYNEQFF.

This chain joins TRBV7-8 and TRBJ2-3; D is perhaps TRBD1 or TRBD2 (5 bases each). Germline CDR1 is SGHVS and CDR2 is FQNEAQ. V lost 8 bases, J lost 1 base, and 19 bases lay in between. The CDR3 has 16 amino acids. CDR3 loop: CASVTRPLGGTDTQYF. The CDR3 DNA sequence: TGTGCCAGCGTGACTCGGCCCCTGGGGGGCACAGATACGCAGTATTTT. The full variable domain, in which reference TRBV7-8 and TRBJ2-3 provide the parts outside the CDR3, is GAGVSQSPRYKVAKRGQDVALRCDPISGHVSLFWYQQALGQGPEFLTYFQNEAQLDKSGLPSDRFFAERPEGSVSTLKIQRTQQEDSAVYLCASVTRPLGGTDTQYFGPGTRLTVL.

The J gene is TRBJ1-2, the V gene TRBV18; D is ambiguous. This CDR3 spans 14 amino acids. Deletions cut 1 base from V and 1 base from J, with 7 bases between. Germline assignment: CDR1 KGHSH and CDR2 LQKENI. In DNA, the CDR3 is TGTGCCAGCTCACCACTCGACAATAACTATGGCTACACCTTC. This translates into CASSPLDNNYGYTF. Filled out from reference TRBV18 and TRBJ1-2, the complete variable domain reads NAGVMQNPRHLVRRRGQEARLRCSPMKGHSHVYWYRQLPEEGLKFMVYLQKENIIDESGMPKERFSAEFPKEGPSILRIQQVVRGDSAAYFCASSPLDNNYGYTFGSGTRLTVV.

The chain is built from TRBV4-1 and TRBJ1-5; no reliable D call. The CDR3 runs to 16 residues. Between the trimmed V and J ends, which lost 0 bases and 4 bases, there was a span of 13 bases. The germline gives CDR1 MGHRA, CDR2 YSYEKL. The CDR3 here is CASSQEPPQGNQPQHF. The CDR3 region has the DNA TGCGCCAGCAGCCAAGAACCCCCCCAAGGGAATCAGCCCCAGCATTTT.